Here is one T cell receptor beta chain with its context. Its antigen is unknown. Oncomine TCR Beta short-read sequencing was applied to DNA from cultured CD4+ T cells. TCRdb reprocessed the PCR reads with MiXCR, giving one entry per CDR3 protein. In the table there are some 3,100 distinct CDR3 sequences, about four fifths of which are singletons. The data derive from a study of vaccination and CD4 T cells after COVID-19. Looking at the study overall: Some control cultures received a CEFX pool, which served as the positive control. Others received an HIV-1 Nef pool or no peptide.

CDR3 size: 14 residues. The treatment denotes: approximately 11-day PBMC culture with coronavirus spike peptide pools or control peptides (ViraFEST assay). Sequencing used CD4+ T cells from blood, cultured in vitro. This chain uses TRBV21-1 with TRBJ1-5. TRBV21-1 constitutes a pseudogene. The receptor was derived from a human donor who had recovered from COVID-19. The CDR3 nucleotides read TGTGCCAGTAGTCAAAGGGGCCGCAATCAGCCCCAGCATTTT. Amino acids: CASSQRGRNQPQHF.